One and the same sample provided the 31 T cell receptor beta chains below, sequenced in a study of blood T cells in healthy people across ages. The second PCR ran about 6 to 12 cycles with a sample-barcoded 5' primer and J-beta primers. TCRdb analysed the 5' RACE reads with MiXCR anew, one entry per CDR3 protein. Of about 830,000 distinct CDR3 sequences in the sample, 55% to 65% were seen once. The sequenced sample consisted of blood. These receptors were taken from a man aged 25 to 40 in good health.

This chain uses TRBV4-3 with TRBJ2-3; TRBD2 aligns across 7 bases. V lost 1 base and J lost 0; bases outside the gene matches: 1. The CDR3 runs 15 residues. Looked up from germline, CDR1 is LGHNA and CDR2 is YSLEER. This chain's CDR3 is CASSQGRGSTDTQYF. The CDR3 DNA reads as TGCGCCAGCAGCCAAGGGCGGGGGAGCACAGATACGCAGTATTTT.

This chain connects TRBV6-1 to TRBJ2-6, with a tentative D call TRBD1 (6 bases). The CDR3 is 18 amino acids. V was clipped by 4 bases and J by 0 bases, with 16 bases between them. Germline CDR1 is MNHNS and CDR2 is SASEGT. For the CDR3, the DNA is TGTGCCAGCAGTGCGCAGGGGACACCATTCTCTGGGGCCAACGTCCTGACTTTC. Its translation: CASSAQGTPFSGANVLTF.

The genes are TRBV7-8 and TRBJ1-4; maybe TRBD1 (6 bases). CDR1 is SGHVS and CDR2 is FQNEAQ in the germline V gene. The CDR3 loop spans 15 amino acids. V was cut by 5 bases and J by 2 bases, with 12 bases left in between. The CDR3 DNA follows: TGTGCCAGCAGCCCGACAACAGGGACTAATGAAAAACTGTTTTTT. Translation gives CASSPTTGTNEKLFF.

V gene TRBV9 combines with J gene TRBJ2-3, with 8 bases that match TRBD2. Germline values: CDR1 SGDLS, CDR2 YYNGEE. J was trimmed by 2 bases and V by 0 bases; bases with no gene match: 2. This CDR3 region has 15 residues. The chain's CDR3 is CASSVGSGDTDTQYF. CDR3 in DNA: TGTGCCAGCAGCGTAGGTAGCGGGGACACAGATACGCAGTATTTT.

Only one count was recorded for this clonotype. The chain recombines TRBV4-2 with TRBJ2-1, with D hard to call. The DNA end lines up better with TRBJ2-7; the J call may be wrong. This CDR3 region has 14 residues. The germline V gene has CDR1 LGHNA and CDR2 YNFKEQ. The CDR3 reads CASSPRESTHEQYF. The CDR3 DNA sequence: TGTGCCAGCAGCCCTAGGGAATCTACCCACGAGCAGTACTTC.

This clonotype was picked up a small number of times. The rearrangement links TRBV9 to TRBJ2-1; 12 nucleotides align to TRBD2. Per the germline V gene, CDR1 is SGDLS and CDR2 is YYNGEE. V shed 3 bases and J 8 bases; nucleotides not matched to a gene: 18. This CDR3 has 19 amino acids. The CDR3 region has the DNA TGTGCCAGCAGCGCGAGCCCCAAGATACTAGCGGGGGGTCCCGATGAGCAGTTCTTC. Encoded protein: CASSASPKILAGGPDEQFF.

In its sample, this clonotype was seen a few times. CDR3 sequence reads: CSVEATARGPYEQYF. In DNA, the CDR3 is TGCAGCGTTGAAGCTACGGCGCGGGGACCCTACGAGCAGTACTTC. This chain uses TRBV29-1 with TRBJ2-7, with D maybe TRBD2 (6 bases). CDR1 is SQVTM, CDR2 ANQGSEA, per germline. This CDR3 is built from 15 residues. V lost 1 base to trimming and J lost 2 bases, with 15 bases between them.

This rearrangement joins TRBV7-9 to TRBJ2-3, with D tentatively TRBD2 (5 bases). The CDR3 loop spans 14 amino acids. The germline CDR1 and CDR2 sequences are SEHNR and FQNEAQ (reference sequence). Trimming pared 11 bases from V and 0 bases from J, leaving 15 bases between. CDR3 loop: CAHLALPSTDTQYF. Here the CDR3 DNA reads TGTGCCCACCTAGCCCTCCCTAGCACAGATACGCAGTATTTT.

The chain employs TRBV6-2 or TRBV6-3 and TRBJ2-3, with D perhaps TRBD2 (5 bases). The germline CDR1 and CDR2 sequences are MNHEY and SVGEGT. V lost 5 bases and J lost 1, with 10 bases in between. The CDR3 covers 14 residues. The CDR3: CASSVGLRTDTQYF. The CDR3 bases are TGTGCCAGCAGTGTCGGACTTCGCACAGATACGCAGTATTTT.

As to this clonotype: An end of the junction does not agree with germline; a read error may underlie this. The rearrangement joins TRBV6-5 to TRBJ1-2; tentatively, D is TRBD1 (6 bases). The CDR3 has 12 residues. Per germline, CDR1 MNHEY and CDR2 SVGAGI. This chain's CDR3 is CAGWTAIYGYTF. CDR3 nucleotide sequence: TGCGCCGGGTGGACAGCCATCTATGGCTACACCTTC.

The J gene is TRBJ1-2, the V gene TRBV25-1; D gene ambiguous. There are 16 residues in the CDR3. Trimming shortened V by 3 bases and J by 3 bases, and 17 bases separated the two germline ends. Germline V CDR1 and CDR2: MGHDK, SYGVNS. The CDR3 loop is CASSDPGRGNYYGYTF. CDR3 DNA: TGTGCCAGCAGTGACCCCGGAAGAGGGAATTACTATGGCTACACCTTC.

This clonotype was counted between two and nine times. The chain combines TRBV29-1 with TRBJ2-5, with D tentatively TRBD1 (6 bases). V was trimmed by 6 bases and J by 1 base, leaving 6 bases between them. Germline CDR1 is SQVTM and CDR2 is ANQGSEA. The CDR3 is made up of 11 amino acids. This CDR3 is CSVTGQETQYF. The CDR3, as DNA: TGCAGCGTGACAGGCCAAGAGACCCAGTACTTC.

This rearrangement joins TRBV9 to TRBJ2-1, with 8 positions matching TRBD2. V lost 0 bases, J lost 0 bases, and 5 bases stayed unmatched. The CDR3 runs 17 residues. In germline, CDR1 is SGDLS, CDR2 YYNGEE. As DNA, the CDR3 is TGTGCCAGCAGCGTAGAGGGCGGGGGGCGCTCCTACAATGAGCAGTTCTTC. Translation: CASSVEGGGRSYNEQFF.

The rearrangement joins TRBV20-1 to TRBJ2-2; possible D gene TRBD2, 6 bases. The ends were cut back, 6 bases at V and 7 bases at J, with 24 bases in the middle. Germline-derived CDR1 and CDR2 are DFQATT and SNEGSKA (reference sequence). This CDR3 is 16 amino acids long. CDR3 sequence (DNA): TGCAGTGCGTGCCCGGGTATAGGGAGGTCTAACGGGGAGCTGTTTTTT. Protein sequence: CSACPGIGRSNGELFF.

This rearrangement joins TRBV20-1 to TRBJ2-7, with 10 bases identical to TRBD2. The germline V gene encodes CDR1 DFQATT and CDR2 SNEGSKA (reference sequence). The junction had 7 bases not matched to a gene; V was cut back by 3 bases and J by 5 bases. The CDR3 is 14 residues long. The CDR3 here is CSARPSGRRNEQYF. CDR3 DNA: TGCAGTGCTAGGCCTAGCGGGAGACGCAACGAGCAGTACTTC.

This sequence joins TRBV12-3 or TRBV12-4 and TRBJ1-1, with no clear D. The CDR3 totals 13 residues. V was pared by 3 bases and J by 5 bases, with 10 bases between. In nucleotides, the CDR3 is TGTGCCAGCAGTTTCTGGCGCTCAACTGAAGCTTTCTTT. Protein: CASSFWRSTEAFF.

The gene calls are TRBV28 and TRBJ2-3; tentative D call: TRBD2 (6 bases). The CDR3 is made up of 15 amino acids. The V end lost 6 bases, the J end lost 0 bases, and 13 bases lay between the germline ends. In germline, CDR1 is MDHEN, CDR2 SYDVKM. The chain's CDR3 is CASSWVSGSTDTQYF. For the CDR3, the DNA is TGTGCCAGCAGCTGGGTTAGCGGTAGCACAGATACGCAGTATTTT.

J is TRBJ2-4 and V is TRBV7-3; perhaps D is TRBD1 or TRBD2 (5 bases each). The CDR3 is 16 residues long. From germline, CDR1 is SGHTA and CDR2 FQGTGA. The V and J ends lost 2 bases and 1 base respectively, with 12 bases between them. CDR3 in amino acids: CASSLWGNSAKNIQYF. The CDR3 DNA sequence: TGTGCCAGCAGCTTATGGGGGAACTCGGCCAAAAACATTCAGTACTTC.

DNA of the CDR3: TGCGCCAGCAGCGAGACGCCGGGACAGGGTTTCGGTGGCTACACCTTC. It is translated as CASSETPGQGFGGYTF. The gene calls are TRBV4-3 and TRBJ1-2; 9 bases map to TRBD1. J gave up 7 bases and V 5 bases, and 14 bases lay outside the gene matches. This CDR3 contains 16 residues. In germline, CDR1 is LGHNA, CDR2 YSLEER.

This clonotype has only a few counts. CDR3 sequence reads: CSASTGANVLTF. CDR3 sequence (DNA): TGCAGTGCTTCCACTGGGGCCAACGTCCTGACTTTC. The chain employs TRBV20-1 and TRBJ2-6; no clear D gene. Germline CDR1 reads DFQATT; CDR2 reads SNEGSKA (reference sequence). Trimming took 5 bases from V and 2 from J, leaving 4 bases between them. This CDR3 region has 12 residues.

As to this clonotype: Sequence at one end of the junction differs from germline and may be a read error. The CDR3 protein is CTSSPGLAGLETQYF. The CDR3 nucleotides read TGTACCAGCAGCCCGGGACTAGCGGGGCTAGAGACCCAGTACTTC. The rearrangement links TRBV12-3 or TRBV12-4 to TRBJ2-5, with 13 bases aligning to TRBD2. The CDR3 runs to 15 residues.

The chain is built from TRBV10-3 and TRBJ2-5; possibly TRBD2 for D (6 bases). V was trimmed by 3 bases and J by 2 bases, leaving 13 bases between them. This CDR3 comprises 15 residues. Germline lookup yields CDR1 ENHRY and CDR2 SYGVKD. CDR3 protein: CAISDIGGNQETQYF. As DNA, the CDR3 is TGTGCCATCAGTGATATCGGCGGGAATCAAGAGACCCAGTACTTC.

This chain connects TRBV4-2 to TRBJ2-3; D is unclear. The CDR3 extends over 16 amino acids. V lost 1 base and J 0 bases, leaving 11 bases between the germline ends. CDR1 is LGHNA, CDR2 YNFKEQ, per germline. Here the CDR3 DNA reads TGTGCCAGCAGCCAAGTAACCCACGGCAGCACAGATACGCAGTATTTT. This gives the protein CASSQVTHGSTDTQYF.

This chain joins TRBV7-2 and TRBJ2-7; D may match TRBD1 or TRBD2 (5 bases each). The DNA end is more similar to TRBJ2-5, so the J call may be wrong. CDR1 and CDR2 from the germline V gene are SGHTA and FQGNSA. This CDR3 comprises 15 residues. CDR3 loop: CASSLGGRTQETQYF. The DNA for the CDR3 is TGTGCCAGCAGCTTAGGGGGACGGACTCAAGAGACCCAGTACTTC.

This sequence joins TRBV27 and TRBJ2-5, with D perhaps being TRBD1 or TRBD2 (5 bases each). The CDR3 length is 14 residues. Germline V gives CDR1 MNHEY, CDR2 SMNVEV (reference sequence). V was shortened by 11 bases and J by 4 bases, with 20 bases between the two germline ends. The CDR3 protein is CAAGTGPATETQYF. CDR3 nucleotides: TGTGCCGCCGGGACGGGCCCAGCGACAGAGACCCAGTACTTC.

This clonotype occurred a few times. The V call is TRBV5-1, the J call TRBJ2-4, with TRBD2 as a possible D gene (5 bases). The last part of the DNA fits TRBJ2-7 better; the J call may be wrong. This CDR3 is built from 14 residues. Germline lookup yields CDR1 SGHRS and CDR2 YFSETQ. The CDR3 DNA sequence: TGCGCCAGCAGCTTGGGAGGGTACGGTGCCGAGCAGTACTTC. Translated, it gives CASSLGGYGAEQYF.

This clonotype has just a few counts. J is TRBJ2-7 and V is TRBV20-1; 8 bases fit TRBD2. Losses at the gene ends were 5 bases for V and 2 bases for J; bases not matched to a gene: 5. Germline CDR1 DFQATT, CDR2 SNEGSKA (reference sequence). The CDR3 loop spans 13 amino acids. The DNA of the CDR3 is TGCAGTGCTGCTGGGACTAGAACCTACGAGCAGTACTTC. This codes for CSAAGTRTYEQYF.

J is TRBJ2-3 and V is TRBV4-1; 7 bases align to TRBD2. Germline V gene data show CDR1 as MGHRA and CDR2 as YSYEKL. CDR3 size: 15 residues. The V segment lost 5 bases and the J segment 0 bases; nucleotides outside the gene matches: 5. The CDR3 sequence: CASSELAESTDTQYF. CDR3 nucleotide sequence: TGCGCCAGCAGCGAGCTAGCGGAAAGCACAGATACGCAGTATTTT.

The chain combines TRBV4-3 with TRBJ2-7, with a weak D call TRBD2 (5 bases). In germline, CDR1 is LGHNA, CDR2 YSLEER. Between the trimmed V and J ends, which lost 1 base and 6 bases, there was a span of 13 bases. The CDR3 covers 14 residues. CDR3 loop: CASSQGTQSSEQYF. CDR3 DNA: TGCGCCAGCAGCCAAGGGACTCAGAGCTCCGAGCAGTACTTC.

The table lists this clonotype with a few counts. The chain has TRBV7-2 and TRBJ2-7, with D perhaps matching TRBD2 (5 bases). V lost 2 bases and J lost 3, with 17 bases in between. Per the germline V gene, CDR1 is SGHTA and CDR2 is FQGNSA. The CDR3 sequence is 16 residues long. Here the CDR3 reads CASSLRWEPFGYEQYF. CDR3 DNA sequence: TGTGCCAGCAGCTTAAGATGGGAGCCGTTCGGCTACGAGCAGTACTTC.

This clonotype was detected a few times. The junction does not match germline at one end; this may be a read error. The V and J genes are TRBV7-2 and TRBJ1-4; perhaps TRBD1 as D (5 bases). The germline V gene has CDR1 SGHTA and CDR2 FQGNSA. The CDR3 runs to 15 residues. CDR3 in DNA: TGTGCCAGCAGCTTGCAGGGACGGCCTAAAGAAAAACTGTTTTTT. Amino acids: CASSLQGRPKEKLFF.